This T cell receptor beta chain was sequenced in a study of T cells after yellow fever vaccination. This CDR3 region has 15 residues. Germline V gene lookup returns CDR1 MNHEY and CDR2 SMNVEV (reference sequence). The V gene lost 5 bases and the J gene lost 3 bases, with 16 bases spanning the gap. In the case of this clonotype: The antigen remains unidentified.

TCRdb analysed the 5' RACE reads with MiXCR anew, one entry per CDR3 protein. In the table there are over 300,000 distinct CDR3 sequences, 6.5% to 8.5% of which are singletons. The study's findings and limits: In FACS-sorted repertoires, abundant clonotypes from the bulk population could appear as contaminants. Clones that expanded after primary vaccination mostly reappeared after the booster (96% CD4, 88% CD8).

The sequencing here drew on PBMCs, taken more than 40 days after the first yellow fever vaccination. The chain has TRBV27 and TRBJ1-2; possible D gene TRBD1, 6 bases. This receptor was identified in a man between 18 and 29 years old who received the YFV17D yellow fever vaccine. The CDR3 nucleotides are TGTGCCAGCAGTCCCTACAGGGACTTCTACTATGGCTACACCTTC. Amino acid sequence: CASSPYRDFYYGYTF.